The rows below give T cell receptor beta chains drawn from one sample of a study of blood T cell repertoires in COVID-19. Some clones are missing from TCRdb's copy, which holds only in-frame ones; the method was immunoSEQ multiplex PCR. Of roughly 72,000 clones listed, 88% are singletons. The sequencing input was peripheral blood. The receptors derive from a human donor in a cohort sampled during active COVID-19. Each CDR3 is given with its conserved first and last residue. The order of the fields is D gene, V gene, J gene, clone size, CDR3 protein, CDR3 DNA. The D gene is left open where the match is weak. Expanded clones get a size class; other rows say once, few or many, or leave the size out.

D gene: -; V gene: TRBV7-2; J gene: TRBJ1-4; clone size: -; CDR3 protein: CASSLGGRGGNEKLFF; CDR3 DNA: TGTGCCAGCAGCTTGGGCGGTAGAGGGGGTAATGAAAAACTGTTTTTT
D gene: -; V gene: TRBV28; J gene: TRBJ2-7; clone size: -; CDR3 protein: CASNQEGRATYEQYF; CDR3 DNA: TGTGCCAGCAACCAGGAGGGGCGAGCGACCTACGAGCAGTACTTC
D gene: -; V gene: TRBV10-2; J gene: TRBJ1-1; clone size: -; CDR3 protein: CASRITQVNTEAFF; CDR3 DNA: TGCGCCAGTAGAATTACACAGGTGAACACTGAAGCTTTCTTT
D gene: TRBD1; V gene: TRBV5-1; J gene: TRBJ2-3; clone size: -; CDR3 protein: CASSPTGGVSDTQYF; CDR3 DNA: TGCGCCAGCAGCCCGACAGGGGGAGTTTCAGATACGCAGTATTTT
D gene: TRBD2; V gene: TRBV7-2; J gene: TRBJ2-2; clone size: -; CDR3 protein: CASSSAGGSTGELFF; CDR3 DNA: TGTGCCAGCAGTTCGGCGGGGGGATCAACCGGGGAGCTGTTTTTT
D gene: TRBD1; V gene: TRBV27; J gene: TRBJ2-7; clone size: few; CDR3 protein: CASARQGSGTSYEQYF; CDR3 DNA: TGTGCCAGCGCCCGACAGGGGTCCGGGACTTCCTACGAGCAGTACTTC
D gene: TRBD1; V gene: TRBV11-2; J gene: TRBJ2-1; clone size: -; CDR3 protein: CASSFLRDRGHEQFF; CDR3 DNA: TGTGCCAGCAGCTTTCTCCGGGACAGGGGACATGAGCAGTTCTTC
D gene: -; V gene: TRBV5-5; J gene: TRBJ1-3; clone size: once; CDR3 protein: CASSFGAGNSGNTIYF; CDR3 DNA: TGTGCCAGCAGCTTTGGTGCAGGCAACTCTGGAAACACCATATATTTT
D gene: -; V gene: TRBV28; J gene: TRBJ2-7; clone size: -; CDR3 protein: CASSPLSEQYF; CDR3 DNA: TGTGCCAGCAGTCCACTTAGCGAGCAGTACTTC
D gene: TRBD1; V gene: TRBV5-4; J gene: TRBJ2-1; clone size: -; CDR3 protein: CASSRDSTNEQFF; CDR3 DNA: TGTGCCAGCAGCAGGGACAGCACTAATGAGCAGTTCTTC
D gene: -; V gene: TRBV19; J gene: TRBJ1-4; clone size: -; CDR3 protein: CASSSTATNEKLFF; CDR3 DNA: TGTGCCAGTAGTAGCACTGCAACTAATGAAAAACTGTTTTTT
D gene: -; V gene: TRBV27; J gene: TRBJ2-7; clone size: -; CDR3 protein: CASSLSSVPPGEQYF; CDR3 DNA: TGTGCCAGCAGTTTATCGAGCGTACCCCCGGGGGAGCAGTACTTC
D gene: -; V gene: TRBV6-1; J gene: TRBJ2-7; clone size: -; CDR3 protein: CASSDLGGGTYEQYF; CDR3 DNA: TGTGCCAGCAGTGATCTGGGAGGGGGGACCTACGAGCAGTACTTC
D gene: -; V gene: TRBV7-9; J gene: TRBJ1-2; clone size: -; CDR3 protein: CASRPRAGPNYGYTF; CDR3 DNA: TGTGCCAGCAGACCGCGGGCAGGTCCGAACTATGGCTACACCTTC
D gene: -; V gene: TRBV14; J gene: TRBJ1-6; clone size: -; CDR3 protein: CASSQGQRAKSPLHF; CDR3 DNA: TGTGCCAGCAGCCAAGGTCAGAGGGCTAAGTCACCCCTCCACTTT
D gene: TRBD2; V gene: TRBV9; J gene: TRBJ2-1; clone size: -; CDR3 protein: CASSVASGNNEQFF; CDR3 DNA: TGTGCCAGCAGCGTAGCGAGCGGGAATAATGAGCAGTTCTTC
D gene: TRBD1; V gene: TRBV4-1; J gene: TRBJ2-5; clone size: -; CDR3 protein: CASSLGTGGRETQYF; CDR3 DNA: TGCGCCAGCAGCCTGGGGACAGGGGGCAGAGAGACCCAGTACTTC
D gene: -; V gene: TRBV28; J gene: TRBJ1-1; clone size: -; CDR3 protein: CASSPRLRTEAFF; CDR3 DNA: TGTGCCAGCAGTCCGAGGTTGCGCACTGAAGCTTTCTTT
D gene: TRBD1; V gene: TRBV19; J gene: TRBJ2-7; clone size: -; CDR3 protein: CASSTLTGDYEQYF; CDR3 DNA: TGTGCCAGTAGTACCTTGACAGGGGACTACGAGCAGTACTTC
D gene: -; V gene: TRBV20-1; J gene: TRBJ2-7; clone size: -; CDR3 protein: CSATIADEQYF; CDR3 DNA: TGCAGTGCTACAATAGCGGATGAGCAGTACTTC
D gene: -; V gene: TRBV30; J gene: TRBJ1-1; clone size: -; CDR3 protein: CAWNGINPNTEAFF; CDR3 DNA: TGTGCCTGGAACGGGATTAATCCGAACACTGAAGCTTTCTTT
D gene: TRBD1; V gene: TRBV7-8; J gene: TRBJ1-2; clone size: -; CDR3 protein: CASSFGQGAYGYTF; CDR3 DNA: TGTGCCAGCAGCTTTGGGCAGGGGGCTTATGGCTACACCTTC
D gene: TRBD1; V gene: TRBV27; J gene: TRBJ1-5; clone size: -; CDR3 protein: CASRPGTDIQFSNQPQHF; CDR3 DNA: TGTGCCAGCAGACCCGGGACAGACATCCAATTTAGCAATCAGCCCCAGCATTTT
D gene: -; V gene: TRBV19; J gene: TRBJ2-1; clone size: -; CDR3 protein: CASSIGGHSYNEQFF; CDR3 DNA: TGTGCCAGTAGTATCGGGGGGCACTCCTACAATGAGCAGTTCTTC
D gene: -; V gene: TRBV7-2; J gene: TRBJ2-7; clone size: -; CDR3 protein: CASSLGQTIEQYF; CDR3 DNA: TGTGCCAGCAGCTTAGGACAAACGATCGAGCAGTACTTC
D gene: -; V gene: TRBV7-2; J gene: TRBJ2-3; clone size: few; CDR3 protein: CASSLQGSTDTQYF; CDR3 DNA: TGTGCCAGCAGCTTACAGGGATCCACAGATACGCAGTATTTT
D gene: TRBD1; V gene: TRBV7-2; J gene: TRBJ1-5; clone size: -; CDR3 protein: CASSPGTAYQPQHF; CDR3 DNA: TGTGCCAGCAGCCCCGGGACAGCCTATCAGCCCCAGCATTTT
D gene: TRBD1; V gene: TRBV9; J gene: TRBJ1-4; clone size: -; CDR3 protein: CASSPRGGGGEKLFF; CDR3 DNA: TGTGCCAGCAGCCCCAGAGGAGGGGGCGGAGAAAAACTGTTTTTT
D gene: TRBD1; V gene: TRBV9; J gene: TRBJ1-6; clone size: -; CDR3 protein: CASSPDREGYNSPLHF; CDR3 DNA: TGTGCCAGCAGCCCGGACAGGGAAGGGTATAATTCACCCCTCCACTTT
D gene: -; V gene: TRBV14; J gene: TRBJ2-5; clone size: -; CDR3 protein: CASSPREGFRETQYF; CDR3 DNA: TGTGCCAGCAGCCCTCGCGAGGGCTTTCGGGAGACCCAGTACTTC
D gene: -; V gene: TRBV2; J gene: TRBJ1-5; clone size: -; CDR3 protein: CASSEGFQNNQPQHF; CDR3 DNA: TGTGCCAGCAGTGAAGGTTTCCAAAACAATCAGCCCCAGCATTTT
D gene: TRBD1; V gene: TRBV27; J gene: TRBJ2-7; clone size: -; CDR3 protein: CASKLWGTGGYEQYF; CDR3 DNA: TGTGCCAGCAAACTATGGGGGACAGGGGGCTACGAGCAGTACTTC
D gene: TRBD1; V gene: TRBV4-1; J gene: TRBJ2-3; clone size: -; CDR3 protein: CASSQVGTGGKYF; CDR3 DNA: TGCGCCAGCAGCCAAGTGGGGACAGGGGGCAAGTATTTT
D gene: TRBD1; V gene: TRBV4-3; J gene: TRBJ1-1; clone size: -; CDR3 protein: CASSRRQGGTEAFF; CDR3 DNA: TGCGCCAGCAGCCGTCGACAGGGTGGAACTGAAGCTTTCTTT
D gene: TRBD1; V gene: TRBV30; J gene: TRBJ1-2; clone size: -; CDR3 protein: CAWMTGGQVGYTF; CDR3 DNA: TGTGCCTGGATGACAGGGGGGCAGGTTGGCTACACCTTC
D gene: -; V gene: TRBV3-1/TRBV3-2; J gene: TRBJ2-5; clone size: -; CDR3 protein: CASSQVQGGRETQYF; CDR3 DNA: TGTGCCAGCAGCCAAGTGCAGGGGGGCAGGGAGACCCAGTACTTC
D gene: -; V gene: TRBV7-9; J gene: TRBJ2-7; clone size: -; CDR3 protein: CASSFTQTDYEQYF; CDR3 DNA: TGTGCCAGCAGCTTTACGCAGACAGACTACGAGCAGTACTTC
D gene: -; V gene: TRBV27; J gene: TRBJ2-1; clone size: -; CDR3 protein: CASSPVAQGGEQFF; CDR3 DNA: TGTGCCAGCAGTCCCGTAGCACAGGGCGGGGAGCAGTTCTTC
D gene: -; V gene: TRBV5-6; J gene: TRBJ1-1; clone size: -; CDR3 protein: CASSLIRESHGTEAFF; CDR3 DNA: TGTGCCAGCAGCTTGATCCGGGAGTCTCACGGGACTGAAGCTTTCTTT